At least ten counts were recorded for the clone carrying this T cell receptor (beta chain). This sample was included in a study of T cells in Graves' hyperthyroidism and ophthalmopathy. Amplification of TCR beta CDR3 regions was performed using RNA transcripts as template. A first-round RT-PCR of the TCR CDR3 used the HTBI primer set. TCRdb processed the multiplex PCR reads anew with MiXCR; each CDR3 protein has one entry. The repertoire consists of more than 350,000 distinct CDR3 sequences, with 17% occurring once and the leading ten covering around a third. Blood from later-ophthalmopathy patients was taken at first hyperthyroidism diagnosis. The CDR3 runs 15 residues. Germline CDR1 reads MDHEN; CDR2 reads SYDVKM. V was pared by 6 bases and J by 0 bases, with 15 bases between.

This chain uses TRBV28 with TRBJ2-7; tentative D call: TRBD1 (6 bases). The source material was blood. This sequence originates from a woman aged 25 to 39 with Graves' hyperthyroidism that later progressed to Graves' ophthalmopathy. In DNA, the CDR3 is TGTGCCAGCAGCTCACCCCGGGACACCTCCTACGAGCAGTACTTC. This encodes CASSSPRDTSYEQYF.